This record covers a single TCR beta chain. The CDR3 totals 18 residues. Germline CDR1 and CDR2: MNHEY and SMNVEV (reference sequence). V gave up 10 bases and J gave up 1 base; unmatched junction bases: 16. Assay used: immunoSEQ multiplex PCR; TCRdb lists only in-frame clones, some missing. The data show some 280,000 clones, just under 85% seen once. These data originate in a study of blood T cell repertoires in COVID-19. The sample comprised peripheral blood. The V gene is TRBV27, the J gene TRBJ2-3, with TRBD2 identical over 11 bases. The source of this sequence is a woman between 45 and 65 years old with active or convalescent COVID-19. In DNA form, the CDR3 reads TGTGCCACCAAAATGGTACTAGCGGGGGCTATGGGCACAGATACGCAGTATTTT. Encoded protein: CATKMVLAGAMGTDTQYF.